This T cell receptor (beta chain) was captured in a study of blood T cell repertoires in COVID-19. A word on this clone: Other nucleotide sequences from this sample produce the same CDR3.

This table comes from immunoSEQ multiplex PCR, and its TCRdb copy is limited to in-frame clones, with some not included. The data show fewer than 400,000 clones, just under 90% seen once. V was trimmed by 0 bases and J by 7 bases, leaving 7 bases between them. Looked up from germline, CDR1 is GTSNPN and CDR2 is SVGIG (reference sequence). The CDR3 has 13 amino acids. The gene calls are TRBV30 and TRBJ1-6; D may be TRBD1 (5 bases). The sample taken for sequencing was PBMCs or T cells enriched from blood (not recorded which). The sequence derives from a woman in her forties or fifties who had recovered from COVID-19. The CDR3, as DNA: TGTGCCTGGAGTGTCCAGGGAAATTCACCCCTCCACTTT. Amino acid sequence: CAWSVQGNSPLHF.